Listed below are T cell receptor beta chains from one sample, sequenced in a study of cytomegalovirus exposure and HLA in healthy donors. Repertoires were generated with immunoSEQ multiplex PCR, while TCRdb's copy carries only in-frame clones and drops some. The data contain about 120,000 clones, roughly 80% of them singletons. The sample comprised PBMCs. Receptor source: a man younger than 40 in good health and CMV-seronegative. CDR3s include the opening cysteine and the closing phenylalanine or tryptophan. The D gene is left open where the match is weak. Only part of the rows carry a size: once, few, many, or a class if the clone is expanded.

>TRBV4-2|NA|NA|TRBJ1-4
TGTGCCAGCAGCCAAGAAAACGTAGCAACTAATGAAAAACTGTTTTTT
CASSQENVATNEKLFF
>TRBV6-5|once|NA|TRBJ2-4
TGTGCCAGCAGTTCGCAGGGGCTAGCCAAAAACAGTCAGTACTTC
CASSSQGLAKNSQYF
>TRBV11-2|NA|NA|TRBJ1-1
TGTGCCAGCAGCCCCACAGGGTACCGAGACACTGAAGCTTTCTTT
CASSPTGYRDTEAFF
>TRBV5-4|NA|NA|TRBJ1-3
TGTGCCAGCAGCTTACAACAGAGCTCTGGAAACACCATATATTTT
CASSLQQSSGNTIYF
>TRBV5-1|once|TRBD2|TRBJ2-7
TGCGCCAGCAGCCCGGGGGGGCACGAGCAGTACTTC
CASSPGGHEQYF
>TRBV7-6|NA|NA|TRBJ2-5
TGTGCCAGCAGCATGAGGGCAGGCCAGTACTTC
CASSMRAGQYF
>TRBV5-6|NA|NA|TRBJ2-3
TGTGCCAGCAGTCAAGCTGGGACATGGACCACAGATACGCAGTATTTT
CASSQAGTWTTDTQYF
>TRBV28|once|NA|TRBJ2-3
TGTGCCAGCAGTCGGGGGGCAGGTGTGACAGATACGCAGTATTTT
CASSRGAGVTDTQYF
>TRBV27|NA|TRBD1|TRBJ2-7
TGTGCCAGCTCTCACCCCCGGGACAGGGGCTACGAGCAGTACTTC
CASSHPRDRGYEQYF
>TRBV13|few|NA|TRBJ2-1
TGTGCCAGCAGCTTAGAAGGGGGAGAGCACAATGAGCAGTTCTTC
CASSLEGGEHNEQFF
>TRBV6-5|NA|TRBD1|TRBJ1-2
TGTGCCAGCAGCCCCCGGACAGGGAACTATGGCTACACCTTC
CASSPRTGNYGYTF
>TRBV13|NA|NA|TRBJ2-7
TGTGCCAGCAGCTTAGCCTCCTCCCCCGAGCAGTACTTC
CASSLASSPEQYF
>TRBV6-5|NA|NA|TRBJ2-1
TGTGCCAGCAGTTCCTCCCCGGACAGTTACAATGAGCAGTTCTTC
CASSSSPDSYNEQFF
>TRBV9|NA|TRBD1|TRBJ2-7
TGTGCCAGCAGCGTAGCCGGGACAGGGGACGAGCAGTACTTC
CASSVAGTGDEQYF
>TRBV18|NA|TRBD1|TRBJ1-1
TGTGCCAGCTCACCGATAGGACAGGGATTGAACACTGAAGCTTTCTTT
CASSPIGQGLNTEAFF
>TRBV5-5|NA|TRBD2|TRBJ2-7
TGTGCCAGCAGCCCGTCGACTAGCGGGGTTGCCGGGTGGGAGCAGTACTTC
CASSPSTSGVAGWEQYF
>TRBV6-1|NA|NA|TRBJ1-4
TGTGCCAGCAGTCGGACAGCTAATAATGAAAAACTGTTTTTT
CASSRTANNEKLFF
>TRBV2|NA|NA|TRBJ2-7
TGTGCCAGCAGTGAACCTGCTACGGACAGTATCTACGAGCAGTACTTC
CASSEPATDSIYEQYF
>TRBV6-1|NA|TRBD1|TRBJ1-2
TGTGCCAGCAGCGTTGTGGACAGGGCGGGAGGCTACACCTTC
CASSVVDRAGGYTF
>TRBV10-1|NA|TRBD2|TRBJ2-3
TGCGCCAGCAGTGAGATCGAGCGGGGGGGCCGATATACGCAGTATTTT
CASSEIERGGRYTQYF
>TRBV9|NA|NA|TRBJ2-5
TGTGCCAGCAGCGCCGAAGGGGGGGGAGGGGCACAAGAGACCCAGTACTTC
CASSAEGGGGAQETQYF
>TRBV11-2|NA|TRBD2|TRBJ2-5
TGTGCCAGCAGCTTAGAAGCGGGGAGTCAAGAGACCCAGTACTTC
CASSLEAGSQETQYF
>TRBV5-1|few|NA|TRBJ2-2
TGCGCCAGCAGCTTGATTCAACGGGGCGGGGAGCTGTTTTTT
CASSLIQRGGELFF
>TRBV11-2|once|NA|TRBJ2-5
TGTGCCAGCAGCTTAGCATGGGTACAGGGCGAACAGTACTTC
CASSLAWVQGEQYF
>TRBV5-1|NA|NA|TRBJ1-4
TGCGCCAGCAGCGCCGCCGGGAGGGTAAGCGGCGAAAAACTGTTTTTT
CASSAAGRVSGEKLFF
>TRBV6-6|NA|NA|TRBJ2-5
TGTGCCAGCAGTCCGGTCGCGGGGGCGGCGCAAGAGACCCAGTACTTC
CASSPVAGAAQETQYF
>TRBV7-9|NA|NA|TRBJ1-2
TGTGCCAGCAGCCCTAACAGCCCCAGGGACTATGGCTACACCTTC
CASSPNSPRDYGYTF
>TRBV5-1|NA|TRBD1|TRBJ1-2
TGCGCCAGCAGTTTTGACAGGGGAAATGGCTACACCTTC
CASSFDRGNGYTF
>TRBV4-3|NA|NA|TRBJ1-1
TGCGCCAGCAGCCCGCTTCTGGGCGGGGAGGCTTTCTTT
CASSPLLGGEAFF
>TRBV6-5|NA|TRBD1|TRBJ2-5
TGTGCCAGCAGTCCCGGACAGGGGAGAGAGACCCAGTACTTC
CASSPGQGRETQYF
>TRBV6-6|once|NA|TRBJ2-5
TGTGCCAGCAGTCATCTGGGCAGTTTTGAGACCCAGTACTTC
CASSHLGSFETQYF
>TRBV7-9|NA|NA|TRBJ1-2
TGTTCCAGCAGCCCCCCCTTTAGGCAGGGGACCTATGGCTACACCTTC
CSSSPPFRQGTYGYTF
>TRBV28|few|NA|TRBJ2-1
TGTGCCAGCATAGGGGGTAACAATGAGCAGTTCTTC
CASIGGNNEQFF
>TRBV6-4|NA|TRBD2|TRBJ2-1
TGTGCCAGCAGTCACACTAGCGGGGGGGTAAATGAGCAGTTCTTC
CASSHTSGGVNEQFF
>TRBV7-6|NA|NA|TRBJ2-7
TGTGCCAGCAGCCCTTCTATCATTCGTCCGGCGGGGAACGCCTACGAGCAGTACTTC
CASSPSIIRPAGNAYEQYF
>TRBV27|NA|TRBD2|TRBJ2-1
TGTGCCAGCAGTTTACTTAGCGGGGGGGCGGAGAATGAGCAGTTCTTC
CASSLLSGGAENEQFF
>TRBV7-9|NA|NA|TRBJ1-4
TGTGCCAGCAGCCCAGGGGCAACTAATGAAAAACTGTTTTTT
CASSPGATNEKLFF
>TRBV5-1|NA|NA|TRBJ1-2
TGCGCCAGCAGCTTGGCTGGGTTTCTAGGAGAGGATGGCTACACCTTC
CASSLAGFLGEDGYTF
>TRBV28|once|TRBD2|TRBJ2-5
TGTGCCAGCAGTACCCCGGGACTAGCGGGGGGCGGGGAGACCCAGTACTTC
CASSTPGLAGGGETQYF
>TRBV14|NA|NA|TRBJ2-7
TGTGCCAGCAGCAAGGGGAACAGTCTCCTCTACGAGCAGTACTTC
CASSKGNSLLYEQYF
>TRBV2|few|NA|TRBJ1-2
TGTGCCAGCAGTGGAGGGCTTTATAACGGCTACACCTTC
CASSGGLYNGYTF
>TRBV5-1|NA|TRBD1|TRBJ2-7
TGCGCCAGCAGCTTGACCGGGACAGGGGTTGACGAGCAGTACTTC
CASSLTGTGVDEQYF
>TRBV9|NA|NA|TRBJ1-4
TGTGCCAGCAGCCTAAACTGGGGAGCTAATGAAAAACTGTTTTTT
CASSLNWGANEKLFF
>TRBV4-2|NA|NA|TRBJ1-4
TGTGCCAGCAGCCGGGAGGGCCCGGGCTCCGGAGAAAAACTGTTTTTT
CASSREGPGSGEKLFF
>TRBV28|NA|TRBD1|TRBJ2-7
TGTGCCAGCAGTTTAGATCGGGACAGCTCCTACGAGCAGTACTTC
CASSLDRDSSYEQYF